The clone carrying this T cell receptor beta chain is labeled as medium-sized (0.01 to 0.1%). Antigen specificity is unknown. This CDR3 contains 14 residues. V was clipped by 5 bases and J by 6 bases; unmatched bases: 9. The germline V gene has CDR1 MNHEY and CDR2 SVGEGT. This sample is part of a study of prognosis after radiotherapy for stage I lung cancer. Overall study: Patients were enrolled between 2018 and early 2019 (all with stage I non-small cell lung cancer).

Study-level points and caveats: Usage of TRBV and TRBJ genes reportedly differed between metastatic and non-metastatic patients. Counted unique TCR clones declined after stereotactic body radiation therapy (median about 9,200 versus 6,500). Reduced Shannon entropy following stereotactic body radiation therapy was recorded in patients who developed distant metastases.

From genomic DNA, two-round multiplex PCR was used to amplify TCR beta CDR3. Specific primers for each TRBV and TRBJ gene were what first-round PCR used. Using its own MiXCR run on the multiplex PCR reads, TCRdb lists one record per CDR3 protein. The repertoire holds some 14,000 distinct CDR3 sequences, with around 48% as singletons. This chain uses TRBV6-2 or TRBV6-3 with TRBJ2-5; 7 bases align to TRBD1. The sequence came from a donor aged 50 or older with non-small cell lung cancer. The starting material was PBMCs, obtained before or after stereotactic body radiation therapy (not recorded which). This chain's CDR3 is CASSARQGEQTQYF. In nucleotides, the CDR3 is TGTGCCAGCAGTGCAAGGCAGGGGGAACAGACCCAGTACTTC.